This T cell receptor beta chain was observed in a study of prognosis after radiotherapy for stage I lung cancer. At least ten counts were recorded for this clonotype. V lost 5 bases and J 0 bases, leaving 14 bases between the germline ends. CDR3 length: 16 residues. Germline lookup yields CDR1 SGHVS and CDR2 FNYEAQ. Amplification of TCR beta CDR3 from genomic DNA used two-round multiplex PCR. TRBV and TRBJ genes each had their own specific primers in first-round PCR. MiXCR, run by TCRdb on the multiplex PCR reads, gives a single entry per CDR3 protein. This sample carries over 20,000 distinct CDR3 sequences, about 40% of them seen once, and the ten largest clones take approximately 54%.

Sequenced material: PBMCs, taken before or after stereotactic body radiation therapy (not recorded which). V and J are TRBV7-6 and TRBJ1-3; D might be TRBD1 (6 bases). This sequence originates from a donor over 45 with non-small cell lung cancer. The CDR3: CASSQSQGISGNTIYF. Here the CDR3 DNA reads TGTGCCAGCAGCCAAAGTCAGGGGATCTCTGGAAACACCATATATTTT. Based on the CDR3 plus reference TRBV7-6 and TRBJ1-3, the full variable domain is GAGVSQSPRYKVTKRGQDVALRCDPISGHVSLYWYRQALGQGPEFLTYFNYEAQQDKSGLPNDRFSAERPEGSISTLTIQRTEQRDSAMYRCASSQSQGISGNTIYFGEGSWLTVV.